This TCR beta chain was found in a study of T-cell reconstitution after alpha-beta-depleted transplantation in children (dated by TCRdb to 2015 to 2016). Background on the whole study: Using TCR repertoire profiling, the study quantitatively followed how T-cell immune reconstitution unfolded in children after TCRalphabeta/CD19-depleted allogeneic hematopoietic cell transplantation.

Details on this clonotype: What this receptor recognizes is not known. Base qualities are not provided; no much larger clone lies one nucleotide away.

The germline V gene (reference sequence) provides CDR1 DFQATT and CDR2 SNEGSKA. The V end loses 5 bases and the J end loses 5 bases, and a stretch of 9 bases separates them. Counted from cysteine to phenylalanine, this CDR3 has 11 amino acids. Only the CDR3 part of the read is kept: 33 bases, read in frame from the first base. The method behind the library was PCR. Sequencing used an Illumina HiSeq 2500. TCR library preparation used molecular barcoding, with unique molecular identifiers applied to normalize quantification of the TCRbeta repertoire. The public sequencing data were trimmed at Q25 with fastp and processed into clonotypes with MiXCR by TCRdb, which kept only in-frame beta chains. A single entry per CDR3 protein holds the most common genes and DNA from its merged rows. The sample table shows some 220,000 distinct CDR3 sequences, and roughly a tenth are seen once. The ten largest make up less than 8% of the sample.

The chain was built from TRBV20-1 and TRBJ2-5; the D gene is unclear. The TCR comes from a human donor who donated a stem cell graft to a child with acute lymphoblastic leukemia. The sequencing used PBMCs from the stem cell graft donor, collected from the stem cell graft. Here the CDR3 is given as CSASLGETQYF. The sequenced DNA: TGCAGTGCTTCCCTAGGGGAGACCCAGTACTTC.